The 25 T cell receptor beta chains below come from one sample, sequenced in a study of T-cell reconstitution after alpha-beta-depleted transplantation in children listed by TCRdb under 2016. The library was prepared using PCR. The sequencer was an Illumina HiSeq 2500. To normalize quantification of the TCRbeta repertoire, the TCR libraries were built with molecular barcoding that relied on unique molecular identifiers. TCRdb passed the public sequencing reads through fastp at Q25 and MiXCR, retaining productive beta sequences. Each entry merges the rows of one CDR3 protein and shows their most common DNA and genes. This sample has about 200,000 distinct CDR3 sequences in its table, and around 7% of those were observed once. The biggest ten clones account for around 5% of the sample. The meaning of the sample's treatment or condition label: allogeneic hematopoietic cell transplantation with graft depleted of TCRalphabeta T cells and CD19 B cells.

Sequencing was performed on PBMCs, taken before TCRalphabeta/CD19-depleted stem cell transplant. These receptor sequences come from a boy between 2 and 10 years old with acute lymphoblastic leukemia, due to receive a stem cell transplant.

At least ten counts were recorded for this clonotype. The genes are TRBV28 and TRBJ1-2, with D perhaps matching TRBD1 (5 bases). This CDR3 comprises 15 residues. Trimming pared 6 bases from V and 0 bases from J, leaving 14 bases between. Germline V gene data show CDR1 as MDHEN and CDR2 as SYDVKM. For the CDR3, the DNA is TGTGCCAGCAGCCAGGGAGAGACCGCTAACTATGGCTACACCTTC. This gives the protein CASSQGETANYGYTF.

This clonotype was seen at least ten times. This rearrangement joins TRBV20-1 to TRBJ2-3, with D perhaps matching TRBD1 (6 bases). CDR1 is DFQATT and CDR2 is SNEGSKA in the germline V gene (reference sequence). The CDR3 loop spans 14 amino acids. CDR3 DNA sequence: TGCAGCGCTCGTGTGAGGGACATTACAGATACGCAGTATTTT. Its protein product is CSARVRDITDTQYF.

This clonotype was seen repeatedly, ten times or more. CDR3 amino acids: CASSPDWIYNEQFF. The CDR3 DNA is TGTGCCAGCAGCCCGGACTGGATCTACAATGAGCAGTTCTTC. The rearrangement links TRBV7-2 to TRBJ2-1; the D gene is possibly TRBD2 (5 bases). With 5 bases removed from V and 3 bases from J, the gap between germline ends came to 11 bases. The germline V gene encodes CDR1 SGHTA and CDR2 FQGNSA. The CDR3 consists of 14 residues.

This clonotype has ten or more counts. The V gene is TRBV3-1, the J gene TRBJ2-1; 8 nucleotides line up with TRBD2. From germline, CDR1 is LGHDT and CDR2 YNNKEL (reference sequence). V was pared by 3 bases and J by 3 bases, with 4 bases of the junction left unmatched. The length of the CDR3 is 15 residues. In nucleotides, the CDR3 is TGTGCCAGCAGCCAGAGCGGGAGTTTCTACAATGAGCAGTTCTTC. Amino acid sequence: CASSQSGSFYNEQFF.

This clonotype appeared a single time. A much bigger clone sits one base away, suggesting this may be a read error. V and J are TRBV4-2 and TRBJ2-2, with TRBD2 matching 9 bases. CDR3 length equals 19 residues. From germline, CDR1 is LGHNA and CDR2 YNFKEQ. The CDR3 spells CTSSQREAGGGANTGELFF. CDR3 nucleotides: TGTACCAGCAGCCAGAGAGAAGCGGGAGGCGGAGCGAACACCGGGGAGCTGTTTTTT.

This clonotype occurred many times. The chain uses TRBV7-8 and TRBJ2-1; 7 positions match TRBD2. The V and J ends lost 4 bases and 4 bases, in that order; junction bases with no gene match: 4. The germline gives CDR1 SGHVS, CDR2 FQNEAQ. The CDR3 consists of 14 residues. DNA of the CDR3: TGTGCCAGCAGCTCGGAGCGGGGTTACAATGAGCAGTTCTTC. It encodes CASSSERGYNEQFF.

This clonotype was found many times. The chain carries TRBV13 and TRBJ2-7, with a tentative D call TRBD1 (5 bases). Trimming removed 2 bases at V and 2 bases at J, with 7 bases between. CDR3 length: 13 residues. CDR1 is PRHDT, CDR2 FYEKMQ, per germline (reference sequence). The CDR3 protein is CASSLKGAYEQYF. CDR3 DNA: TGTGCCAGCAGCTTAAAAGGGGCCTACGAGCAGTACTTC. Complete variable domain (other parts from reference TRBV13 and TRBJ2-7): AAGVIQSPRHLIKEKRETATLKCYPIPRHDTVYWYQQGPGQDPQFLISFYEKMQSDKGSIPDRFSAQQFSDYHSELNMSSLELGDSALYFCASSLKGAYEQYFGPGTRLTVT.

This clonotype was recorded a few times. The rearrangement links TRBV20-1 to TRBJ2-1; 14 bases line up with TRBD2. The germline V gene encodes CDR1 DFQATT and CDR2 SNEGSKA (reference sequence). The V gene end was trimmed by 1 base and the J gene end by 8 bases; junction bases not matched to a gene: 4. The CDR3 has 15 residues. The CDR3 loop is CSARALGLAGDEQFF. CDR3 nucleotide sequence: TGCAGTGCTAGAGCCCTGGGACTAGCGGGAGATGAGCAGTTCTTC.

This clonotype was seen a handful of times. V and J are TRBV12-3 or TRBV12-4 and TRBJ1-3, with D unresolved. The CDR3 covers 11 residues. V was cut by 3 bases and J by 6 bases, with 3 bases left in between. This CDR3 reads CASSLLNTIYF. Here the CDR3 DNA reads TGTGCCAGCAGTTTGCTAAACACCATATATTTT.

In this sample, this clonotype turned up many times. The CDR3: CASSSSGRETQYF. The CDR3 DNA is TGTGCCAGCAGCTCTAGCGGGAGGGAGACCCAGTACTTC. V and J are TRBV11-3 and TRBJ2-5; TRBD2 matches at 11 bases. Per germline, CDR1 SGHNT and CDR2 YENEEA. This CDR3 is built from 13 residues. V gave up 4 bases and J gave up 5 bases; unmatched junction bases: 0.

This clonotype came up many times. The gene calls are TRBV7-2 and TRBJ2-5; no reliable D call. Germline CDR1 reads SGHTA; CDR2 reads FQGNSA. V was clipped by 1 base and J by 5 bases, with 8 bases between them. The CDR3 extends over 13 amino acids. The CDR3 loop reads CASSLDLRETQYF. The CDR3 nucleotides are TGTGCCAGCAGCTTAGACCTCCGGGAGACCCAGTACTTC. The variable domain in full, with the rest retrieved from reference TRBV7-2 and TRBJ2-5, is GAGVSQSPSNKVTEKGKDVELRCDPISGHTALYWYRQSLGQGLEFLIYFQGNSAPDKSGLPSDRFSAERTGGSVSTLTIQRTQQEDSAVYLCASSLDLRETQYFGPGTRLLVL.

Ten or more counts support this clonotype. The chain employs TRBV7-6 and TRBJ2-3; D is unclear. CDR3 size: 13 residues. The germline V and J ends were trimmed by 1 base and 2 bases, with 4 bases remaining between them. CDR1 is SGHVS and CDR2 is FNYEAQ in the germline V gene. CDR3 sequence: CASSLVNTDTQYF. CDR3 DNA sequence: TGTGCCAGCAGCTTAGTCAACACAGATACGCAGTATTTT.

The chain recombines TRBV28 with TRBJ2-1; 11 bases line up with TRBD1. CDR1 and CDR2 from the germline V gene are MDHEN and SYDVKM. This CDR3 has 17 residues. V dropped 6 bases and J dropped 1; count of bases not matched to a gene: 8. The CDR3 loop is CASREGTGGISYNEQFF. The CDR3, as DNA: TGTGCCAGCAGGGAGGGGACAGGGGGTATTTCCTACAATGAGCAGTTCTTC. Full variable domain (remainder filled in from reference TRBV28 and TRBJ2-1): DVKVTQSSRYLVKRTGEKVFLECVQDMDHENMFWYRQDPGLGLRLIYFSYDVKMKEKGDIPEGYSVSREKKERFSLILESASTNQTSMYLCASREGTGGISYNEQFFGPGTRLTVL.

This clonotype occurred many times. This chain links TRBV29-1 with TRBJ2-7; 10 bases map to TRBD1. CDR3 size: 15 residues. The V segment lost 5 bases and the J segment 2 bases; nucleotides outside the gene matches: 9. CDR1 and CDR2 from the germline V gene are SQVTM and ANQGSEA. CDR3 sequence: CSVNNPGQGPYEQYF. The DNA of the CDR3 is TGCAGCGTTAATAACCCGGGACAGGGGCCCTACGAGCAGTACTTC.

This sequence joins TRBV7-2 and TRBJ1-3, with no clear D. CDR3 length equals 13 residues. Trimming cost V 4 bases and J 4 bases, with 8 bases left between them. Per germline, CDR1 SGHTA and CDR2 FQGNSA. CDR3 bases: TGTGCCAGCAGCTCAGTAGGGGGAAACACCATATATTTT. Translated: CASSSVGGNTIYF.

This clonotype was seen at least ten times. V usage is TRBV10-2 and J usage is TRBJ1-1; 10 bases are shared with TRBD1. Germline lookup yields CDR1 WSHSY and CDR2 SAAADI. The CDR3 runs 17 residues. After removal of 10 bases from V and 1 base from J, the junction contained 15 bases not matched to a gene. In nucleotides, the CDR3 is TGCGCCATCCGGGACAGGGGTGTGGGGGCTTGGAACACTGAAGCTTTCTTT. Its protein is CAIRDRGVGAWNTEAFF.

This clonotype appeared many times. Lacking the conserved final phenylalanine or tryptophan, this CDR3 likely reflects a read error. This chain links TRBV29-1 with TRBJ1-1, with no clear D. The CDR3 is 13 residues long. CDR1 and CDR2 (germline): SQVTM, ANQGSEA. In DNA, the CDR3 is TGCAGCTTTGATTACGGGAGAAACACTGAAGCTTTCCTT. It translates to CSFDYGRNTEAFL.

This clonotype has just one count. J is TRBJ2-7 and V is TRBV10-3, with unresolved D. With 5 bases removed from V and 7 bases from J, the gap between germline ends came to 27 bases. CDR1 and CDR2 (germline): ENHRY, SYGVKD. There are 17 residues in the CDR3. The CDR3 region is CAISNPLRTAGRREQYF. The CDR3 DNA is TGTGCCATCAGTAACCCGCTGAGGACCGCCGGAAGAAGGGAGCAGTACTTC.

This clonotype showed up many times. The rearrangement uses TRBV12-3 or TRBV12-4 and TRBJ1-6, with a possible D match to TRBD1 (5 bases). The CDR3 loop spans 12 amino acids. With 4 bases removed from V and 8 bases from J, the gap between germline ends came to 6 bases. CDR3 bases: TGTGCCAGCAGTTCCAGGGATTCACCCCTCCACTTT. It encodes CASSSRDSPLHF.

Concerning this clonotype itself: Sequence at one end of the junction differs from germline and may be a read error. The chain has TRBV11-2 and TRBJ2-2, with 13 bases lining up with TRBD2. The germline V gene has CDR1 SGHAT and CDR2 FQNNGV. This CDR3 has 16 residues. The CDR3, as DNA: TGTGGCAGCACCACGACTAGCGGGAGGTTCGGCGGGGAGCTGTTTTTT. Its translation: CGSTTTSGRFGGELFF.

The genes are TRBV28 and TRBJ2-7; 7 nucleotides align to TRBD2. The germline V gene has CDR1 MDHEN and CDR2 SYDVKM. The ends lost 10 bases at V and 5 bases at J; junction bases unmatched: 14. The length of the CDR3 is 14 residues. The CDR3 DNA reads TGTGCCATCCAAGCGCGGGGGAGGGCGAACGAGCAGTACTTC. Protein: CAIQARGRANEQYF.

Ten or more counts support this clonotype. V and J are TRBV14 and TRBJ1-1, with D unresolved. The CDR3 has 13 residues. The V gene lost 1 base and the J gene lost 7 bases, with 10 bases spanning the gap. Germline assignment: CDR1 SGHDN and CDR2 FVKESK. CDR3 nucleotides: TGTGCCAGCAGCCAAGCCCGGTCCGGTGAAGCTTTCTTT. It encodes CASSQARSGEAFF. Supplemented by reference TRBV14 and TRBJ1-1, the full variable domain reads EAGVTQFPSHSVIEKGQTVTLRCDPISGHDNLYWYRRVMGKEIKFLLHFVKESKQDESGMPNNRFLAERTGGTYSTLKVQPAELEDSGVYFCASSQARSGEAFFGQGTRLTVV.

A few counts support this clonotype. This CDR3 is CASSQDPETYNSPLHF. The DNA of the CDR3 is TGCGCCAGCAGCCAAGATCCGGAAACCTATAATTCACCCCTCCACTTT. V usage is TRBV4-3 and J usage is TRBJ1-6, with D unresolved. CDR1 and CDR2 (germline): LGHNA, YSLEER. V lost 0 bases and J lost 2, with 8 bases in between. This CDR3 has 16 residues.

The chain combines TRBV10-3 with TRBJ1-2, with 7 bases matching TRBD1. Germline values: CDR1 ENHRY, CDR2 SYGVKD. The CDR3 has 16 residues. The J segment lost 2 bases and the V segment lost 2 bases, leaving 8 bases of the junction unmatched. The CDR3 is CAISEPRTGANYGYTF. CDR3 nucleotide sequence: TGTGCCATCAGTGAGCCACGCACAGGGGCCAACTATGGCTACACCTTC.

In this sample, this clonotype turned up many times. V gene TRBV28 combines with J gene TRBJ2-7, with D possibly matching TRBD2 (6 bases). The CDR3 has 13 amino acids. V dropped 3 bases and J dropped 5 bases, with 11 bases sitting between them. Looked up from germline, CDR1 is MDHEN and CDR2 is SYDVKM. The CDR3 nucleotides read TGTGCCAGCAGTTTTCGGGGGAGCGACGAGCAGTACTTC. It specifies CASSFRGSDEQYF.